This is a list of T cell receptor beta chains from one sample in a study of T cell responses to AZD1222 COVID-19 vaccine. The protocol was immunoSEQ multiplex PCR, while the TCRdb copy is restricted to in-frame clones and leaves out a portion. The sample shows more than 130,000 clones, 90% of them seen only once. The sample was peripheral blood, taken on day 0 of AZD1222 vaccination. These receptors were obtained from an adult in good health. The CDR3 runs from the conserved cysteine through the conserved F or W.

V | CDR3
TRBV10-3 | CASGGDTGELFF
TRBV7-9 | CASSLARGVNTEAFF
TRBV18 | CASSPLGLGETQYF
TRBV3-1/TRBV3-2 | CASSQTGDTEAFF
TRBV19 | CASSTSRTEQFF
TRBV2 | CASSIAGSSTDTQYF
TRBV5-1 | CASSRAQTAAGTEAFF
TRBV6-5 | CASSSRHSRDTEAFF
TRBV11-3 | CASSLRTSGGDTQYF
TRBV19 | CASSARALTGLETQYF
TRBV2 | CASQREWNTEAFF
TRBV7-8 | CASSPRRVGGNEKLFF
TRBV6-2/TRBV6-3 | CASSYRTPPVDEQFF
TRBV11-2 | CASTRIGNTIYF
TRBV4-3 | CASSQAHRGGEKLFF
TRBV19 | CASSVSDSTGELFF
TRBV5-1 | CASSLQDRQETQYF
TRBV5-1 | CASSFTQGYTGELFF
TRBV6-4 | CATSPGGGLYNEQFF